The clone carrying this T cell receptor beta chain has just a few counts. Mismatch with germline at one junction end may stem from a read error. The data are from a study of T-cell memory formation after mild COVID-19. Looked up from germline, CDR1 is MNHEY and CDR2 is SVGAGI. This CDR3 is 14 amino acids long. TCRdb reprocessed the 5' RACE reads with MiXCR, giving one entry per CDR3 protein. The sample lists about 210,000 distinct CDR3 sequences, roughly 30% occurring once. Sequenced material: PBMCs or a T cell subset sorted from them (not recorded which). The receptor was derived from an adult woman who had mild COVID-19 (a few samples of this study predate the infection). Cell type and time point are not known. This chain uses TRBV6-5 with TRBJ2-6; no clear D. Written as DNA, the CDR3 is TGTGCCAGCAGTTATCTCGGGCTGACCAACATCCTGACTTTC. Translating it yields CASSYLGLTNILTF.